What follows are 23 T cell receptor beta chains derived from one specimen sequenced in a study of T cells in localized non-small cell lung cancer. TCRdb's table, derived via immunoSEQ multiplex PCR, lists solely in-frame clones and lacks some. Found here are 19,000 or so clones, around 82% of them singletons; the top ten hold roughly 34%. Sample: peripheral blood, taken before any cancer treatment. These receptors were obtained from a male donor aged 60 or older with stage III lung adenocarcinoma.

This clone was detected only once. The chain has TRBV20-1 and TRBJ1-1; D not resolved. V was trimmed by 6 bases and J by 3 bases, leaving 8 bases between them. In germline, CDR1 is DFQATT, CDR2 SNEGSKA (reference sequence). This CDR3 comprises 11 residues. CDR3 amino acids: CSAEPYTEAFF. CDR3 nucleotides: TGCAGTGCCGAACCTTACACTGAAGCTTTCTTT.

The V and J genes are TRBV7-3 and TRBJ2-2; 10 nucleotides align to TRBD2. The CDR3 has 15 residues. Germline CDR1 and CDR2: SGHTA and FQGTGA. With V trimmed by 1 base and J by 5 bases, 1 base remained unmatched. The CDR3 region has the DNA TGTGCCAGCAGCTTAATGACTAGCGGGACCGGGGAGCTGTTTTTT. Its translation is CASSLMTSGTGELFF.

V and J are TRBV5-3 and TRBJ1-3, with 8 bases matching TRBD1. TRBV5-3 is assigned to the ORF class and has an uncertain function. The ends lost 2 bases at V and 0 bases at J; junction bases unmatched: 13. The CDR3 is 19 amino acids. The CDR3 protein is CARSFAVTGASNSGNTIYF. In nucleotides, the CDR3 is TGTGCCAGAAGCTTTGCAGTGACAGGGGCCTCCAACTCTGGAAACACCATATATTTT.

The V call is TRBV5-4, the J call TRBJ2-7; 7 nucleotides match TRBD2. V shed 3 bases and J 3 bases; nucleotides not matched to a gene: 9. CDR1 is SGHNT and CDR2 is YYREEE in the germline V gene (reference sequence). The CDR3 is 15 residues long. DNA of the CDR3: TGTGCCAGCAGCTCCACCGGGACTATCAACTACGAGCAGTACTTC. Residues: CASSSTGTINYEQYF.

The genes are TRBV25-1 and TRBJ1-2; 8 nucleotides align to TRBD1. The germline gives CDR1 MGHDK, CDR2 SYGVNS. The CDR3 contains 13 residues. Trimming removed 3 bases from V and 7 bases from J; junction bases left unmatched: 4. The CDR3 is CASSEDRVSGYTF. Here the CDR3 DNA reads TGTGCCAGCAGTGAGGACAGGGTTTCTGGCTACACCTTC.

The CDR3 loop is CASSWHNEQFF. In DNA form, the CDR3 reads TGTGCCAGCAGCTGGCACAATGAGCAGTTCTTC. The rearrangement links TRBV5-6 to TRBJ2-1; D is undetermined. This CDR3 spans 11 amino acids. The V and J ends lost 3 bases and 5 bases respectively, with 3 bases between them. The V gene's germline CDR1 is SGHDT and CDR2 YYEEEE.

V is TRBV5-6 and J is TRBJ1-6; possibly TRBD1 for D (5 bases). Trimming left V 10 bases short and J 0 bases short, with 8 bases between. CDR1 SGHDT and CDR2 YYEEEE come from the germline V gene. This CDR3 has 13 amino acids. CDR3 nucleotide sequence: TGTGCCTCCCAGGGCTCCTATAATTCACCCCTCCACTTT. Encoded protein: CASQGSYNSPLHF.

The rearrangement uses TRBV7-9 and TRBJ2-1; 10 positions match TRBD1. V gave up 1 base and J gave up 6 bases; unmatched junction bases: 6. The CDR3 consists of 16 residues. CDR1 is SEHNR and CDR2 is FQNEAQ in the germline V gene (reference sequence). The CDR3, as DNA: TGTGCCAGCAGCTTAGATCGGACAGGGGGTATCAATGAGCAGTTCTTC. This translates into CASSLDRTGGINEQFF.

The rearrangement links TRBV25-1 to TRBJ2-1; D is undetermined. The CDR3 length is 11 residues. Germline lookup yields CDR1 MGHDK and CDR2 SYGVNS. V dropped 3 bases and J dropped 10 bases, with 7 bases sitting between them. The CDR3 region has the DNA TGTGCCAGCAGTGAGACGAGCGAGCAGTTCTTC. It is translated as CASSETSEQFF. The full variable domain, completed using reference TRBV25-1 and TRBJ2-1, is EADIYQTPRYLVIGTGKKITLECSQTMGHDKMYWYQQDPGMELHLIHYSYGVNSTEKGDLSSESTVSRIRTEHFPLTLESARPSHTSQYLCASSETSEQFFGPGTRLTVL.

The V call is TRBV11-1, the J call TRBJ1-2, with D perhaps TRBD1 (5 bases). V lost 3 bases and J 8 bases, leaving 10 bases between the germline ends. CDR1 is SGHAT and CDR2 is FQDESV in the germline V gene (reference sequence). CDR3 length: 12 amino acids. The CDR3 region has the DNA TGTGCCAGCAGCTTCGGGGGAACGGGCTACACCTTC. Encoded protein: CASSFGGTGYTF. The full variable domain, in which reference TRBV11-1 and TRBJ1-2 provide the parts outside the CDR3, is EAEVAQSPRYKITEKSQAVAFWCDPISGHATLYWYRQILGQGPELLVQFQDESVVDDSQLPKDRFSAERLKGVDSTLKIQPAELGDSAMYLCASSFGGTGYTFGSGTRLTVV.

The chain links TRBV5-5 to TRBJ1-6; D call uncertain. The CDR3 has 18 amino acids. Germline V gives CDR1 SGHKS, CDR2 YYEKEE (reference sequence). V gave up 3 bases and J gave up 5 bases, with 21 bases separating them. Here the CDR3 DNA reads TGTGCCAGCAGCTGGGATTATAGTGGAGCCTCAGATAATTCACCCCTCCACTTT. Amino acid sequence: CASSWDYSGASDNSPLHF.

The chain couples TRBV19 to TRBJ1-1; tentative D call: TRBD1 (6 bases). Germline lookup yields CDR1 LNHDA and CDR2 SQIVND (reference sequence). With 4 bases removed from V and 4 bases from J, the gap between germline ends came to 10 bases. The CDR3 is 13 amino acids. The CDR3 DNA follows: TGTGCCAGTAGTAAACAGGGACCCACTGAAGCTTTCTTT. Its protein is CASSKQGPTEAFF.

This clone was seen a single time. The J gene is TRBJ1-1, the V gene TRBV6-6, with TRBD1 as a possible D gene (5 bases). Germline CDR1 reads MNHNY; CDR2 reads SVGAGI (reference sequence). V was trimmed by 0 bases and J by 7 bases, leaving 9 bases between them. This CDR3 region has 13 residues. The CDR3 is CASSYSSRDEAFF. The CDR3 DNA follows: TGTGCCAGCAGTTACTCGTCCAGGGATGAAGCTTTCTTT.

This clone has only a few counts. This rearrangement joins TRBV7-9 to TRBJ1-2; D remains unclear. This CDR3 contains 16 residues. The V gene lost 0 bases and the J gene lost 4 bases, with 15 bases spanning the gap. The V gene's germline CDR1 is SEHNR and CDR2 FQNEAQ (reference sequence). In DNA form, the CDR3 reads TGTGCCAGCAGCTTAGCGGTCGTGGCGGGGTCCTATGGCTACACCTTC. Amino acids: CASSLAVVAGSYGYTF.

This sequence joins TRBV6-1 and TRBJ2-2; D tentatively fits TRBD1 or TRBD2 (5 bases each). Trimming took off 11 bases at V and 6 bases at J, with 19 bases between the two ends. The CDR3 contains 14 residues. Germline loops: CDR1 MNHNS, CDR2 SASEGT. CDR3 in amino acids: CAGRAGANAGELFF. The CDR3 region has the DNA TGTGCCGGCCGTGCCGGGGCCAACGCCGGGGAGCTGTTTTTT.

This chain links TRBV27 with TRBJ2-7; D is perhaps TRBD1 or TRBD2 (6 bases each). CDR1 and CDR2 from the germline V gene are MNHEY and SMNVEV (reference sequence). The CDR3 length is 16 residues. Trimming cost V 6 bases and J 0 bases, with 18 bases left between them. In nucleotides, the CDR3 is TGTGCCAGCAGCCCTTACGGGGGCCGGAGCTCCTACGAGCAGTACTTC. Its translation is CASSPYGGRSSYEQYF.

Here the CDR3 DNA reads TGTGCCAGCAGCGTACAGGGTGACGGCAATCAGCCCCAGCATTTT. It specifies CASSVQGDGNQPQHF. This chain links TRBV7-9 with TRBJ1-5, with a possible D match to TRBD1 (6 bases). V was cut by 5 bases and J by 2 bases, with 13 bases left in between. This CDR3 has 15 amino acids. In germline, CDR1 is SEHNR, CDR2 FQNEAQ (reference sequence).

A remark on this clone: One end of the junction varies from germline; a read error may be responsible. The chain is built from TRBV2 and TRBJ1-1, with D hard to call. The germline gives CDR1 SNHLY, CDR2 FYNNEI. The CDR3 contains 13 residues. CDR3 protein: CASNYIPNPEAFF. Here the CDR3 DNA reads TGTGCCAGCAACTATATCCCGAACCCTGAAGCTTTCTTT.

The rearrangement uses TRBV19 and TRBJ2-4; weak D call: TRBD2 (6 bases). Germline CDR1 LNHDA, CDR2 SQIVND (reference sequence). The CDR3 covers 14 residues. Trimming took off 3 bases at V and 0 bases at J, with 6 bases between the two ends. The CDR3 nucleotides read TGTGCCAGTAGTATCGGGGGAGCCAAAAACATTCAGTACTTC. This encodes CASSIGGAKNIQYF.

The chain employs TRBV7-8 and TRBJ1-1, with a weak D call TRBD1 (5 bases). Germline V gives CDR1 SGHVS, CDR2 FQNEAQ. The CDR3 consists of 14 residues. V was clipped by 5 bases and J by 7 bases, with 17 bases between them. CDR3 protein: CASSPRLGLDEAFF. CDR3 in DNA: TGTGCCAGCAGCCCGAGGCTGGGGCTTGATGAAGCTTTCTTT.

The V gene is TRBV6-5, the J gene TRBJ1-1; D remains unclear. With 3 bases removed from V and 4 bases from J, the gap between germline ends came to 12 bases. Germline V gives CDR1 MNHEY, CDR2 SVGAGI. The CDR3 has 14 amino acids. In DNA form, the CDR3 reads TGTGCCAGCAGTTATCAGGAAGGCAGCACTGAAGCTTTCTTT. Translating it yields CASSYQEGSTEAFF.

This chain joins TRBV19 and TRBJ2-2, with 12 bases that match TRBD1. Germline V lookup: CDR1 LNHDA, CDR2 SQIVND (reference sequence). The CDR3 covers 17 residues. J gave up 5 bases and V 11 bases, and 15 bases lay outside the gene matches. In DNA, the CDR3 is TGTGCCGCTGAGCTGGGACAGGGGGCGCGGGGGACCGGGGAGCTGTTTTTT. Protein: CAAELGQGARGTGELFF. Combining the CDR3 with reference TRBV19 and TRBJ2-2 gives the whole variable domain DGGITQSPKYLFRKEGQNVTLSCEQNLNHDAMYWYRQDPGQGLRLIYYSQIVNDFQKGDIAEGYSVSREKKESFPLTVTSAQKNPTAFYLCAAELGQGARGTGELFFGEGSRLTVL.

CDR3 sequence: CASSPPRTSGEPSYEQYF. The CDR3 region has the DNA TGTGCCAGCAGCCCCCCCCGGACTAGCGGGGAACCTTCCTACGAGCAGTACTTC. The chain employs TRBV7-3 and TRBJ2-7, with 12 bases lining up with TRBD2. The V gene's germline CDR1 is SGHTA and CDR2 FQGTGA. Losses at the gene ends were 5 bases for V and 1 base for J; bases not matched to a gene: 12. CDR3 size: 18 residues.